What follows are 26 T cell receptor beta chains derived from one specimen sequenced in a study of T cell changes during pregnancy in multiple sclerosis. Method: immunoSEQ multiplex PCR; TCRdb's copy keeps in-frame clones and lacks some. The sample gives 54,000 or so clones, over 85% of which show up once; roughly 0.35% is in the top ten. The sample in question was CD4+ T cells from peripheral blood mononuclear cells, obtained before pregnancy. All receptors come from a female donor with multiple sclerosis, enrolled in a pregnancy study.

This clone appeared a single time. This rearrangement joins TRBV19 to TRBJ1-1, with D perhaps TRBD1 (6 bases). Trimming pared 4 bases from V and 7 bases from J, leaving 13 bases between. This CDR3 is built from 13 residues. Germline loops: CDR1 LNHDA, CDR2 SQIVND (reference sequence). CDR3 sequence: CASSKGHPVEAFF. The DNA for the CDR3 is TGTGCCAGTAGTAAGGGACACCCCGTTGAAGCTTTCTTT.

J is TRBJ2-5 and V is TRBV29-1; D unresolved. Germline values: CDR1 SQVTM, CDR2 ANQGSEA. This CDR3 region has 13 residues. V gave up 7 bases and J gave up 5 bases, with 17 bases separating them. CDR3 in amino acids: CSGGVLPQETQYF. The CDR3, as DNA: TGCAGCGGCGGTGTCCTGCCCCAGGAGACCCAGTACTTC.

J is TRBJ1-2 and V is TRBV28; D gene ambiguous. Germline V lookup: CDR1 MDHEN, CDR2 SYDVKM. The CDR3 runs to 14 residues. V gave up 6 bases and J gave up 1 base, with 12 bases separating them. CDR3 loop: CASSKTQLNYGYTF. DNA for the CDR3: TGTGCCAGCAGCAAAACACAGCTTAACTATGGCTACACCTTC.

This clone came up a few times. The V gene is TRBV10-1, the J gene TRBJ1-5, with D unclear. Per germline, CDR1 WNHNN and CDR2 SYGVQD (reference sequence). Deletions cut 3 bases from V and 2 bases from J, with 11 bases between. The CDR3 totals 15 residues. The chain's CDR3 is CASSEGRGGNQPQHF. DNA for the CDR3: TGCGCCAGCAGTGAAGGTCGTGGAGGCAATCAGCCCCAGCATTTT.

This chain connects TRBV28 to TRBJ1-5; D not resolved. The V and J ends lost 9 bases and 0 bases respectively, with 15 bases between them. This CDR3 contains 15 residues. Germline V lookup: CDR1 MDHEN, CDR2 SYDVKM. The CDR3 here is CASILNGASNQPQHF. CDR3 bases: TGTGCCAGTATCCTCAACGGAGCTAGCAATCAGCCCCAGCATTTT.

The rearrangement joins TRBV28 to TRBJ2-2, with 9 bases identical to TRBD1. Germline assignment: CDR1 MDHEN and CDR2 SYDVKM. V was clipped by 8 bases and J by 5 bases; unmatched bases: 9. The CDR3 consists of 15 residues. DNA of the CDR3: TGTGCCAGCTGGCGGGGACAGGGAGTTACCGGGGAGCTGTTTTTT. This codes for CASWRGQGVTGELFF.

The chain has TRBV27 and TRBJ2-1; no definite D call. V dropped 3 bases and J dropped 2 bases, with 8 bases sitting between them. This CDR3 comprises 14 residues. The germline gives CDR1 MNHEY, CDR2 SMNVEV (reference sequence). In DNA form, the CDR3 reads TGTGCCAGCAGTTTTAGCAGAACCTACAATGAGCAGTTCTTC. This gives the protein CASSFSRTYNEQFF.

This chain connects TRBV2 to TRBJ2-3; 10 bases map to TRBD2. This CDR3 region has 16 residues. The germline V gene has CDR1 SNHLY and CDR2 FYNNEI. V lost 5 bases and J lost 2; bases outside the gene matches: 7. CDR3 sequence: CASSPPGLAFTDTQYF. Here the CDR3 DNA reads TGTGCCAGCAGTCCCCCGGGACTAGCGTTCACAGATACGCAGTATTTT. The full variable domain, its missing parts supplied by reference TRBV2 and TRBJ2-3, is EPEVTQTPSHQVTQMGQEVILRCVPISNHLYFYWYRQILGQKVEFLVSFYNNEISEKSEIFDDQFSVERPDGSNFTLKIRSTKLEDSAMYFCASSPPGLAFTDTQYFGPGTRLTVL.

The chain couples TRBV28 to TRBJ2-5; TRBD2 matches 12 bases. The V segment lost 8 bases and the J segment 4 bases; nucleotides outside the gene matches: 11. The germline V gene has CDR1 MDHEN and CDR2 SYDVKM. The CDR3 is 16 residues long. The CDR3 DNA is TGTGCCAGCGGGCAATCGGAACTAGCGGGAGGAGAGACCCAGTACTTC. Translated: CASGQSELAGGETQYF.

This chain uses TRBV5-4 with TRBJ2-3; D gene ambiguous. The germline gives CDR1 SGHNT, CDR2 YYREEE (reference sequence). Trimming removed 4 bases from V and 1 base from J, with 4 bases in between. This CDR3 spans 12 amino acids. CDR3 residues: CASSPGTDTQYF. The CDR3 DNA reads TGTGCCAGCAGCCCCGGCACAGATACGCAGTATTTT.

This chain links TRBV7-2 with TRBJ2-7, with 11 bases that match TRBD2. V dropped 5 bases and J dropped 4; count of bases not matched to a gene: 7. The CDR3 totals 15 residues. The V gene's germline CDR1 is SGHTA and CDR2 FQGNSA. The CDR3 DNA reads TGTGCCAGCAGCAATAGCGGGAGGGCCACGTACGAGCAGTACTTC. Translating it yields CASSNSGRATYEQYF. The full variable domain, in which reference TRBV7-2 and TRBJ2-7 provide the parts outside the CDR3, is GAGVSQSPSNKVTEKGKDVELRCDPISGHTALYWYRQSLGQGLEFLIYFQGNSAPDKSGLPSDRFSAERTGGSVSTLTIQRTQQEDSAVYLCASSNSGRATYEQYFGPGTRLTVT.

The chain links TRBV6-5 to TRBJ1-1, with D perhaps TRBD1 (5 bases). The CDR3 totals 14 residues. From germline, CDR1 is MNHEY and CDR2 SVGAGI. V was pared by 1 base and J by 10 bases, with 16 bases between. For the CDR3, the DNA is TGTGCCAGCAGTTACTTGGACGGCGGGGGAGGAGCTTTCTTT. As protein: CASSYLDGGGGAFF.

The chain couples TRBV19 to TRBJ1-2; no firm D call. CDR3 length: 13 amino acids. The germline V and J ends were trimmed by 2 bases and 8 bases, with 12 bases remaining between them. Looked up from germline, CDR1 is LNHDA and CDR2 is SQIVND (reference sequence). This CDR3 reads CASSITSLRGYTF. The DNA for the CDR3 is TGTGCCAGTAGTATAACTTCTCTCCGGGGCTACACCTTC. Supplemented by reference TRBV19 and TRBJ1-2, the full variable domain reads DGGITQSPKYLFRKEGQNVTLSCEQNLNHDAMYWYRQDPGQGLRLIYYSQIVNDFQKGDIAEGYSVSREKKESFPLTVTSAQKNPTAFYLCASSITSLRGYTFGSGTRLTVV.

The CDR3 protein is CASSSLKQGMLDYGYTF. The CDR3 nucleotides read TGTGCCAGCAGCTCACTAAAACAGGGAATGCTCGACTATGGCTACACCTTC. The chain carries TRBV11-2 and TRBJ1-2; D may be TRBD1 (6 bases). The germline V gene has CDR1 SGHAT and CDR2 FQNNGV. Trimming removed 4 bases from V and 3 bases from J, with 21 bases in between. The CDR3 sequence is 17 residues long.

The chain joins TRBV4-2 to TRBJ2-7, with D possibly TRBD2 on 6 matching bases. Germline V gene sequence: CDR1 LGHNA, CDR2 YNFKEQ. Deletions cut 0 bases from V and 0 bases from J, with 15 bases between. CDR3 length equals 17 residues. CDR3 residues: CASSQDHPSGGSYEQYF. CDR3 bases: TGTGCCAGCAGCCAAGATCATCCGTCCGGGGGCTCCTACGAGCAGTACTTC.

The chain couples TRBV28 to TRBJ2-7; possible D gene TRBD1, 6 bases. With 4 bases removed from V and 5 bases from J, the gap between germline ends came to 12 bases. Germline V CDR1 and CDR2: MDHEN, SYDVKM. This CDR3 region has 13 residues. The CDR3 here is CASSSAGVHEQYF. The CDR3, as DNA: TGTGCCAGCAGTTCAGCAGGGGTACACGAGCAGTACTTC.

The chain joins TRBV28 to TRBJ1-5, with 7 bases aligning to TRBD1. The V segment lost 9 bases and the J segment 6 bases; nucleotides outside the gene matches: 8. Germline V gene lookup returns CDR1 MDHEN and CDR2 SYDVKM. The CDR3 has 13 residues. In DNA, the CDR3 is TGTGCCAGTAAGGGGGCTGGAGTTCAGCCCCAGCATTTT. It is translated as CASKGAGVQPQHF.

The rearrangement joins TRBV7-6 to TRBJ2-3, with D perhaps matching TRBD2 (5 bases). V dropped 1 base and J dropped 4 bases, with 9 bases sitting between them. The CDR3 has 14 residues. CDR1 and CDR2 from the germline V gene are SGHVS and FNYEAQ. CDR3: CASSLVSSSDTQYF. The CDR3 DNA reads as TGTGCCAGCAGCTTAGTCTCTAGCTCAGATACGCAGTATTTT. Based on the CDR3 plus reference TRBV7-6 and TRBJ2-3, the full variable domain is GAGVSQSPRYKVTKRGQDVALRCDPISGHVSLYWYRQALGQGPEFLTYFNYEAQQDKSGLPNDRFSAERPEGSISTLTIQRTEQRDSAMYRCASSLVSSSDTQYFGPGTRLTVL.

This chain connects TRBV7-2 to TRBJ2-5; the match to TRBD2 covers 15 bases. The CDR3 runs 18 residues. Germline CDR1 is SGHTA and CDR2 is FQGNSA. Germline trimming cut 5 bases from V and 1 base from J; bases unmatched to any gene: 8. This CDR3 reads CASSAAGTSGRPQETQYF. CDR3 coding DNA: TGTGCCAGCAGCGCAGCCGGGACTAGCGGGAGGCCCCAAGAGACCCAGTACTTC.

The J gene is TRBJ2-2, the V gene TRBV7-3; maybe TRBD1 (7 bases). Trimming shortened V by 5 bases and J by 7 bases, and 14 bases separated the two germline ends. This CDR3 contains 14 residues. The germline CDR1 and CDR2 sequences are SGHTA and FQGTGA. The CDR3 here is CASSPDRRVGELFF. The CDR3, as DNA: TGTGCCAGCAGCCCGGACAGGAGGGTCGGGGAGCTGTTTTTT.

This chain connects TRBV12-5 to TRBJ1-1; 9 nucleotides line up with TRBD1. The V gene end was trimmed by 7 bases and the J gene end by 7 bases; junction bases not matched to a gene: 10. Germline V CDR1 and CDR2: LGHNT, FRNRAP. The CDR3 totals 14 residues. CDR3 sequence: CASELTGGYSEAFF. CDR3 in DNA: TGTGCTAGTGAACTAACAGGGGGCTATAGTGAAGCTTTCTTT.

This chain uses TRBV9 with TRBJ2-1, with D possibly TRBD2 on 5 matching bases. Germline CDR1 is SGDLS and CDR2 is YYNGEE. V was cut by 0 bases and J by 6 bases, with 16 bases left in between. The CDR3 covers 16 residues. CDR3: CASSVGSAAFLNEQFF. The CDR3 DNA follows: TGTGCCAGCAGCGTAGGGTCAGCGGCCTTTCTCAATGAGCAGTTCTTC.

The chain employs TRBV7-2 and TRBJ1-1; 7 bases fit TRBD1. The CDR3 length is 15 residues. The V gene end was trimmed by 4 bases and the J gene end by 1 base; junction bases not matched to a gene: 6. The V gene's germline CDR1 is SGHTA and CDR2 FQGNSA. The CDR3 nucleotides read TGTGCCAGCAGCTCCCAGGGGGTGGGGAACACTGAAGCTTTCTTT. Amino acids: CASSSQGVGNTEAFF.

The chain is built from TRBV11-3 and TRBJ2-5; a possible D gene is TRBD2 (6 bases). The CDR3 totals 20 residues. V gave up 4 bases and J gave up 4 bases, with 31 bases separating them. The germline V gene has CDR1 SGHNT and CDR2 YENEEA. DNA of the CDR3: TGTGCCAGCAGCTCCACGGGCAGGGCCACCCCCCTCGGGAGTATAGAGACCCAGTACTTC. This encodes CASSSTGRATPLGSIETQYF.

This clone has only one observation. The rearrangement links TRBV13 to TRBJ2-2, with 8 positions matching TRBD1. Per germline, CDR1 PRHDT and CDR2 FYEKMQ (reference sequence). V lost 5 bases and J lost 6; bases outside the gene matches: 5. CDR3 size: 14 residues. CDR3: CASSTGGVAGELFF. CDR3 in DNA: TGTGCCAGCAGCACAGGGGGTGTCGCCGGGGAGCTGTTTTTT.

This clone was observed a single time. V gene TRBV28 combines with J gene TRBJ2-7; 11 bases map to TRBD2. Per germline, CDR1 MDHEN and CDR2 SYDVKM. The CDR3 extends over 16 amino acids. Trimming at V came to 5 bases and at J to 7 bases, leaving 13 bases not matched to a gene. In nucleotides, the CDR3 is TGTGCCAGCAGTCCCGTCGGGCTAGCGGGAGGATGGGAGCAGTACTTC. Its translation is CASSPVGLAGGWEQYF. The full variable domain, rest sourced from reference TRBV28 and TRBJ2-7, is DVKVTQSSRYLVKRTGEKVFLECVQDMDHENMFWYRQDPGLGLRLIYFSYDVKMKEKGDIPEGYSVSREKKERFSLILESASTNQTSMYLCASSPVGLAGGWEQYFGPGTRLTVT.